The 17 T cell receptor beta chains presented below share a single source sample, sequenced in a study of early T cells in non-severe SARS-CoV-2 infection. TCRdb called the 5' RACE reads again in MiXCR, with one record for every CDR3 protein. The sample lists about 72,000 distinct CDR3 sequences, roughly 9.1% occurring once. Sequenced material: whole blood. The receptors originated from an adult who was a healthcare worker with PCR-confirmed SARS-CoV-2 infection or an uninfected control (not recorded which).

This clonotype was detected many times. In DNA, the CDR3 is TGTGCCAGCAGTGAACGGGACAGGGGGAACACTGAAGCTTTCTTT. This sequence encodes CASSERDRGNTEAFF. The V gene is TRBV6-1, the J gene TRBJ1-1, with 10 nucleotides matching TRBD1. The CDR3 runs 15 residues. V was clipped by 2 bases and J by 1 base; unmatched bases: 1. Germline CDR1 MNHNS, CDR2 SASEGT.

This clonotype came up a few times. V gene TRBV10-3 combines with J gene TRBJ2-7, with D uncertain. The CDR3 totals 11 residues. V was pared by 3 bases and J by 1 base, with 1 base between. CDR1 ENHRY and CDR2 SYGVKD come from the germline V gene. CDR3 bases: TGTGCCATCAGTGATTCCTACGAGCAGTACTTC. Encoded protein: CAISDSYEQYF.

This clonotype has just a few counts. V gene TRBV5-4 combines with J gene TRBJ2-3; 8 nucleotides line up with TRBD2. CDR3 size: 16 residues. Trimming took 2 bases from V and 0 from J; bases not matched to a gene: 5. Germline CDR1 and CDR2: SGHNT and YYREEE (reference sequence). The CDR3 DNA reads as TGTGCCAGCAGCTTATTAAGCGGGGGAAGCACAGATACGCAGTATTTT. Translation: CASSLLSGGSTDTQYF.

The chain is built from TRBV27 and TRBJ2-6, with D uncertain. The CDR3 has 14 amino acids. Trimming cost V 4 bases and J 4 bases, with 8 bases left between them. In germline, CDR1 is MNHEY, CDR2 SMNVEV (reference sequence). The chain's CDR3 is CASSSHTGANVLTF. DNA of the CDR3: TGTGCCAGCAGTTCGCACACAGGGGCCAACGTCCTGACTTTC.

This clonotype showed up many times. This chain joins TRBV2 and TRBJ2-6; D remains unclear. CDR1 is SNHLY and CDR2 is FYNNEI in the germline V gene. Trimming took 9 bases from V and 3 from J, leaving 18 bases between them. The CDR3 sequence is 16 residues long. This CDR3 is CASTFDGRSGANVLTF. In DNA, the CDR3 is TGTGCCAGTACCTTCGACGGACGAAGTGGGGCCAACGTCCTGACTTTC.

V gene TRBV19 combines with J gene TRBJ2-2; no firm D call. The CDR3 is made up of 16 amino acids. V lost 1 base and J 5 bases, leaving 14 bases between the germline ends. From germline, CDR1 is LNHDA and CDR2 SQIVND (reference sequence). CDR3 amino acids: CASSIGQDLTTGELFF. CDR3 nucleotide sequence: TGTGCCAGTAGTATAGGGCAAGACTTAACAACCGGGGAGCTGTTTTTT.

This rearrangement joins TRBV7-6 to TRBJ2-3; D unclear. CDR1 is SGHVS, CDR2 FNYEAQ, per germline. Trimming pared 5 bases from V and 3 bases from J, leaving 9 bases between. CDR3 length: 13 residues. The CDR3 here is CASSQLYTDTQYF. The CDR3 region has the DNA TGTGCCAGCAGCCAACTTTATACAGATACGCAGTATTTT.

At least ten counts were recorded for this clonotype. The V call is TRBV15, the J call TRBJ1-6; 7 nucleotides line up with TRBD1. CDR1 is LNHNV, CDR2 YYDKDF, per germline (reference sequence). The CDR3 loop spans 13 amino acids. After removal of 8 bases from V and 6 bases from J, the junction contained 4 bases not matched to a gene. The CDR3 DNA reads as TGTGCCACCCGGGACAGAATTAATTCACCCCTCCACTTT. It encodes CATRDRINSPLHF. The full variable domain, in which reference TRBV15 and TRBJ1-6 provide the parts outside the CDR3, is DAMVIQNPRYQVTQFGKPVTLSCSQTLNHNVMYWYQQKSSQAPKLLFHYYDKDFNNEADTPDNFQSRRPNTSFCFLDIRSPGLGDTAMYLCATRDRINSPLHFGNGTRLTVT.

Only a few counts were recorded for this clonotype. The V gene is TRBV29-1, the J gene TRBJ2-3; D perhaps matches TRBD1 (6 bases). Trimming stripped 5 bases from V and 3 bases from J, with 24 bases between. Germline CDR1 reads SQVTM; CDR2 reads ANQGSEA. The CDR3 loop spans 17 amino acids. This chain's CDR3 is CSVRPDKGGSRTDTQYF. The CDR3 DNA is TGCAGCGTTCGCCCTGATAAAGGGGGTAGTAGGACAGATACGCAGTATTTT.

This clonotype was seen a handful of times. The J gene is TRBJ2-3, the V gene TRBV7-9, with D perhaps TRBD1 (7 bases). Trimming took 7 bases from V and 4 from J, leaving 15 bases between them. The CDR3 loop spans 14 amino acids. Germline V gene data show CDR1 as SEHNR and CDR2 as FQNEAQ (reference sequence). The CDR3 bases are TGTGCCAGCAAGACAGGGACTGTCGCAGATACGCAGTATTTT. Its translation is CASKTGTVADTQYF.

This clonotype was seen more than once but under ten times. This chain connects TRBV9 to TRBJ2-1; D is possibly TRBD1 (6 bases). The germline V gene encodes CDR1 SGDLS and CDR2 YYNGEE. Trimming took 0 bases from V and 6 from J, leaving 10 bases between them. The CDR3 spans 14 residues. Here the CDR3 reads CASSVGPQGNEQFF. DNA of the CDR3: TGTGCCAGCAGCGTAGGACCACAGGGCAATGAGCAGTTCTTC. Filled out from reference TRBV9 and TRBJ2-1, the complete variable domain reads DSGVTQTPKHLITATGQRVTLRCSPRSGDLSVYWYQQSLDQGLQFLIQYYNGEERAKGNILERFSAQQFPDLHSELNLSSLELGDSALYFCASSVGPQGNEQFFGPGTRLTVL.

A word on this clonotype: An end of the junction differs from the germline gene, which may be a read error. J is TRBJ1-4 and V is TRBV19, with D uncertain. The germline V gene encodes CDR1 LNHDA and CDR2 SQIVND (reference sequence). CDR3 length: 13 residues. CDR3 region: CASSIISAEKLLF. CDR3 DNA: TGTGCCAGTAGTATCATATCGGCCGAAAAACTGCTTTTT.

This clonotype was observed many times. The chain is built from TRBV13 and TRBJ1-1; no firm D call. The CDR3 sequence is 15 residues long. Germline V lookup: CDR1 PRHDT, CDR2 FYEKMQ (reference sequence). The V and J ends lost 2 bases and 0 bases respectively, with 10 bases between them. CDR3 DNA sequence: TGTGCCAGCAGCTTAAGCCTCCTGATGAACACTGAAGCTTTCTTT. Its translation: CASSLSLLMNTEAFF.

This clonotype came up a few times. The genes are TRBV4-3 and TRBJ2-5, with D uncertain. The germline V gene encodes CDR1 LGHNA and CDR2 YSLEER. The CDR3 is 15 amino acids. V lost 0 bases, J lost 3 bases, and 11 bases lay in between. CDR3 sequence: CASSQDRASKETQYF. CDR3 DNA: TGCGCCAGCAGCCAAGATCGCGCTAGTAAAGAGACCCAGTACTTC.

J is TRBJ2-1 and V is TRBV6-1; unclear D gene. This CDR3 has 12 amino acids. Germline-derived CDR1 and CDR2 are MNHNS and SASEGT. V was trimmed by 3 bases and J by 5 bases, leaving 5 bases between them. The CDR3 reads CASSDLNNEQFF. The CDR3 nucleotides are TGTGCCAGCAGTGATTTGAACAATGAGCAGTTCTTC.

The chain has TRBV3-1 and TRBJ2-3, with 7 bases that match TRBD1. V lost 6 bases to trimming and J lost 3 bases; unmatched junction nucleotides: 9. The CDR3 is 15 residues long. Germline lookup yields CDR1 LGHDT and CDR2 YNNKEL (reference sequence). CDR3 DNA: TGTGCCAGCAGTCGACAGGGCGCTAAGACAGATACGCAGTATTTT. Its translation is CASSRQGAKTDTQYF.

This clonotype was detected a few times. The chain has TRBV7-8 and TRBJ2-3, with TRBD2 matching 10 bases. The J segment lost 0 bases and the V segment lost 4 bases, leaving 13 bases of the junction unmatched. The CDR3 spans 19 residues. The germline V gene encodes CDR1 SGHVS and CDR2 FQNEAQ. The CDR3 here is CASSSSGRAYARSTDTQYF. In nucleotides, the CDR3 is TGTGCCAGCAGCTCGAGCGGGAGGGCCTATGCTAGGAGCACAGATACGCAGTATTTT.